The 10 T cell receptor beta chains below were found in one sample sequenced in a study of blood T cell repertoires in COVID-19. Clones were read by immunoSEQ multiplex PCR, and TCRdb kept only the in-frame ones, dropping some. The sample includes around 300,000 clones, about 82% of them seen just once. Sequenced: peripheral blood. The origin of the receptors is a human donor in a cohort sampled during active COVID-19.

This chain joins TRBV5-1 and TRBJ1-1; possible D gene TRBD1, 6 bases. Trimming left V 3 bases short and J 4 bases short, with 13 bases between. This CDR3 is built from 14 residues. Germline values: CDR1 SGHRS, CDR2 YFSETQ. As DNA, the CDR3 is TGCGCCAGCAGCTCAGGAAGGGGGATCACTGAAGCTTTCTTT. Translated: CASSSGRGITEAFF.

This chain uses TRBV30 with TRBJ1-4; 9 bases match TRBD1. The germline gives CDR1 GTSNPN, CDR2 SVGIG (reference sequence). This CDR3 has 15 amino acids. Trimming cost V 2 bases and J 6 bases; bases outside gene matches: 7. CDR3 nucleotides: TGTGCCTGGAGTATGGACAGGGGCACCTATGAAAAACTGTTTTTT. Residues: CAWSMDRGTYEKLFF.

The chain recombines TRBV7-9 with TRBJ2-7, with a tentative D call TRBD2 (5 bases). V lost 3 bases to trimming and J lost 7 bases, with 10 bases between them. This CDR3 contains 12 residues. CDR1 is SEHNR, CDR2 FQNEAQ, per germline (reference sequence). Written as DNA, the CDR3 is TGTGCCAGCAGCTTGGGGAGTCGGGAGCAGTACTTC. Translation gives CASSLGSREQYF.

V usage is TRBV6-5 and J usage is TRBJ2-3, with TRBD2 matching over 13 bases. Germline CDR1 reads MNHEY; CDR2 reads SVGAGI. Trimming took 8 bases from V and 6 from J; bases not matched to a gene: 8. This CDR3 has 15 amino acids. The CDR3 reads CASFRLAGGGDTQYF. DNA of the CDR3: TGTGCCAGCTTCCGACTAGCGGGGGGTGGGGATACGCAGTATTTT.

The chain has TRBV7-5 and TRBJ1-2. TRBV7-5 counts as a pseudogene. The CDR3 is 16 amino acids. DNA of the CDR3: TGTGTCAGAAGCTTAAAGAGAATCCCCACTAACTATGGCTACACCTTC. Translating gives CVRSLKRIPTNYGYTF.

This sequence joins TRBV30 and TRBJ1-1; 9 nucleotides agree with TRBD1. Germline CDR1 is GTSNPN and CDR2 is SVGIG (reference sequence). V gave up 0 bases and J gave up 5 bases; unmatched junction bases: 1. The CDR3 length is 13 residues. The CDR3 bases are TGTGCCTGGAGTGTCGGACAGGGGACTGAAGCTTTCTTT. Its protein is CAWSVGQGTEAFF.

The chain joins TRBV6-5 to TRBJ2-7; D not resolved. CDR3 length equals 13 residues. Germline assignment: CDR1 MNHEY and CDR2 SVGAGI. V lost 4 bases and J 0 bases, leaving 7 bases between the germline ends. In nucleotides, the CDR3 is TGTGCCAGCAGTTCTCCCGGCTCCTACGAGCAGTACTTC. It is translated as CASSSPGSYEQYF.

This clone has just a few counts. V and J are TRBV20-1 and TRBJ1-2; D might be TRBD1 (6 bases). The CDR3 is 11 amino acids. The germline V and J ends were trimmed by 6 bases and 8 bases, with 13 bases remaining between them. Germline-derived CDR1 and CDR2 are DFQATT and SNEGSKA (reference sequence). CDR3 sequence reads: CSANRDQGYTF. CDR3 DNA sequence: TGCAGTGCCAACAGGGATCAGGGCTACACCTTC.

This rearrangement joins TRBV7-9 to TRBJ1-3; D is uncertain. V lost 4 bases, J lost 0 bases, and 7 bases lay in between. The CDR3 extends over 14 amino acids. Germline CDR1 reads SEHNR; CDR2 reads FQNEAQ (reference sequence). This CDR3 reads CASSWASSGNTIYF. CDR3 DNA sequence: TGTGCCAGCAGCTGGGCCAGCTCTGGAAACACCATATATTTT.

This sequence joins TRBV7-9 and TRBJ2-7, with D possibly matching TRBD1 (5 bases). V gave up 1 base and J gave up 0 bases, with 7 bases separating them. The germline CDR1 and CDR2 sequences are SEHNR and FQNEAQ (reference sequence). The CDR3 contains 14 residues. CDR3 nucleotide sequence: TGTGCCAGCAGCTTAGACCAGGGCTCCTACGAGCAGTACTTC. This sequence encodes CASSLDQGSYEQYF. Together with reference TRBV7-9 and TRBJ2-7, the CDR3 gives the full variable domain: DTGVSQNPRHKITKRGQNVTFRCDPISEHNRLYWYRQTLGQGPEFLTYFQNEAQLEKSRLLSDRFSAERPKGSFSTLEIQRTEQGDSAMYLCASSLDQGSYEQYFGPGTRLTVT.